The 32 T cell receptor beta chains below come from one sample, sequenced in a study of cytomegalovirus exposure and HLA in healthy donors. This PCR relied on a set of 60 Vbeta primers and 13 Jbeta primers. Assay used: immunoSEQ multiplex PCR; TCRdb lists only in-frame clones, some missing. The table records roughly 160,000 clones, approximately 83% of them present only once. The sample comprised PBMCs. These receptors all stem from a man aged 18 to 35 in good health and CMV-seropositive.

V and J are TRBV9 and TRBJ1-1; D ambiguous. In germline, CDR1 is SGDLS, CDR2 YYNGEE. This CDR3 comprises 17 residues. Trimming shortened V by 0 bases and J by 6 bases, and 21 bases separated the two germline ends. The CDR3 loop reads CASSVGPLGIYQAEAFF. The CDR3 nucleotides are TGTGCCAGCAGCGTAGGGCCCCTTGGAATCTATCAGGCTGAAGCTTTCTTT.

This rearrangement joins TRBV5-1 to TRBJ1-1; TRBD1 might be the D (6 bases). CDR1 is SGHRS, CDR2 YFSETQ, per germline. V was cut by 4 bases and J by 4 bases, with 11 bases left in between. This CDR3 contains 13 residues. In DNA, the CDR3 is TGCGCCAGCAGCGGGGGCCCGCTCACTGAAGCTTTCTTT. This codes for CASSGGPLTEAFF. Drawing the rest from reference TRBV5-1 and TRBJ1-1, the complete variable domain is KAGVTQTPRYLIKTRGQQVTLSCSPISGHRSVSWYQQTPGQGLQFLFEYFSETQRNKGNFPGRFSGRQFSNSRSEMNVSTLELGDSALYLCASSGGPLTEAFFGQGTRLTVV.

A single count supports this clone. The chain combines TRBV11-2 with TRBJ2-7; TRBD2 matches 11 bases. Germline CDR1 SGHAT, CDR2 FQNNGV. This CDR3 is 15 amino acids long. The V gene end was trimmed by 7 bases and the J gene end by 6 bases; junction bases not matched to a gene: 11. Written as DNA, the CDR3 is TGTGCCAGCACCACTGGGGCTAGCGGGGGGAGCGAGCAGTACTTC. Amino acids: CASTTGASGGSEQYF.

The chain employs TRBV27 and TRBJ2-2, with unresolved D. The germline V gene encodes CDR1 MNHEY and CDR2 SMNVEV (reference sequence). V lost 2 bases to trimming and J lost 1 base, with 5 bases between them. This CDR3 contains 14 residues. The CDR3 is CASSLPGNTGELFF. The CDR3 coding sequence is TGTGCCAGCAGTTTACCCGGGAACACCGGGGAGCTGTTTTTT.

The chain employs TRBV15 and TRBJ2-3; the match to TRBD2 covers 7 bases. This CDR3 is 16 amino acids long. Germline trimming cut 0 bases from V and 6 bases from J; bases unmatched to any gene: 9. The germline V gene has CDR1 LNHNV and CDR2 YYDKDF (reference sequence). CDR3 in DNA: TGTGCCACCAGCAGAGAGTCCGCGCTCGGGGGGGATACGCAGTATTTT. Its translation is CATSRESALGGDTQYF.

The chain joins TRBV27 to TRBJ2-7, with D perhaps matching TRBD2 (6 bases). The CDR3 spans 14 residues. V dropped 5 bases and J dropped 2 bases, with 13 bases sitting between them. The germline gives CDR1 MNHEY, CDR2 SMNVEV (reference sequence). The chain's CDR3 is CASSLGGETYEQYF. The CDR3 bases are TGTGCCAGCAGTCTTGGCGGGGAAACCTACGAGCAGTACTTC.

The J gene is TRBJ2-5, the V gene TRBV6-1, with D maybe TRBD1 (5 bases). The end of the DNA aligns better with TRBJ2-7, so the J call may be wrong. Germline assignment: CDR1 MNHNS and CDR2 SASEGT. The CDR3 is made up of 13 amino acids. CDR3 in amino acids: CASTGQPSYEQYF. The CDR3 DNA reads TGTGCCAGCACAGGGCAGCCCTCCTACGAGCAGTACTTC.

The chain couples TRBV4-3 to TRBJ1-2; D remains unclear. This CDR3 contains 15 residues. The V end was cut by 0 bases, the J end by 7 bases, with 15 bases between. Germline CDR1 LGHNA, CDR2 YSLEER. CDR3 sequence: CASSQEAQVNGGYTF. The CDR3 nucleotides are TGCGCCAGCAGCCAAGAGGCGCAGGTAAATGGTGGCTACACCTTC.

The CDR3 DNA reads as TGTGCCAGCAGGGCAGGAGGGGGGGCCTACGAGCAGTACTTC. It specifies CASRAGGGAYEQYF. V usage is TRBV6-5 and J usage is TRBJ2-7, with a weak D call TRBD2 (7 bases). Germline V lookup: CDR1 MNHEY, CDR2 SVGAGI. V was cut by 6 bases and J by 2 bases, with 14 bases left in between. This CDR3 is 14 amino acids long.

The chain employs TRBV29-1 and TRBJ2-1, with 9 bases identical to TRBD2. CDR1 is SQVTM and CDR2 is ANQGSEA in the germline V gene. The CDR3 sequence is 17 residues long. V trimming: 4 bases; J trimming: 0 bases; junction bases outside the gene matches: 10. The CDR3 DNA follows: TGCAGCGTTGGCGGAGCTAGCGGGGTCAGCTCCTACAATGAGCAGTTCTTC. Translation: CSVGGASGVSSYNEQFF.

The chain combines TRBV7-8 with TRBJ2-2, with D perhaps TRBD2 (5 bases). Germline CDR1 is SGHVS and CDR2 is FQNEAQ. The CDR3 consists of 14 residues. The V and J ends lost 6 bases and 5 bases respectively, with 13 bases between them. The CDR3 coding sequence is TGTGCCAGCAGGGACTTCGGTAGAACCGGGGAGCTGTTTTTT. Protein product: CASRDFGRTGELFF.

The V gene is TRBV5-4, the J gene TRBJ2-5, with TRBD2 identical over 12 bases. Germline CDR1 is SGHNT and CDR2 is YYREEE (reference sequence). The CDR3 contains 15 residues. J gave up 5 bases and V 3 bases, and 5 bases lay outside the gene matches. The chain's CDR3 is CASSSSGGASETQYF. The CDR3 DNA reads TGTGCCAGCAGCTCTAGCGGGGGGGCCTCGGAGACCCAGTACTTC.

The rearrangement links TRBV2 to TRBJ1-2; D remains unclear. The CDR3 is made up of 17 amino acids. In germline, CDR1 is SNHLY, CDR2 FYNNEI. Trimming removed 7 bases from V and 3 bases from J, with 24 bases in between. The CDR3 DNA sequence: TGTGCCAGCACCCCTATAAGAAGTCCGCAACGATACTATGGCTACACCTTC. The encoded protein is CASTPIRSPQRYYGYTF.

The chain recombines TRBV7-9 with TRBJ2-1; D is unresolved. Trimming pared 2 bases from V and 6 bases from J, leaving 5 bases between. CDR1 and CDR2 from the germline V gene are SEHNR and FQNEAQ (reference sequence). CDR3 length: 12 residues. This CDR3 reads CASSLLINEQFF. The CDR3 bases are TGTGCCAGCAGCTTACTAATCAATGAGCAGTTCTTC.

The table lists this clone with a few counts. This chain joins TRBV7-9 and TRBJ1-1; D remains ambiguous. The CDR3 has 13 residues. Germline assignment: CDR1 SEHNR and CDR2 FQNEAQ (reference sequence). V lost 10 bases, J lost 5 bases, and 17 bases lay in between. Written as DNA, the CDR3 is TGTGCCACCACCAGAGCGGGCCAAACTGAAGCTTTCTTT. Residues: CATTRAGQTEAFF.

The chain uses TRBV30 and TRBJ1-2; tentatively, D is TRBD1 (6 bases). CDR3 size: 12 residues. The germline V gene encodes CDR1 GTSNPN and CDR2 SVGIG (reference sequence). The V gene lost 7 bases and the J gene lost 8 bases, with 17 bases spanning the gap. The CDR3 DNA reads TGTGCCTCTAGGCGTGGGGGGGGCGGCTACACCTTC. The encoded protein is CASRRGGGGYTF.

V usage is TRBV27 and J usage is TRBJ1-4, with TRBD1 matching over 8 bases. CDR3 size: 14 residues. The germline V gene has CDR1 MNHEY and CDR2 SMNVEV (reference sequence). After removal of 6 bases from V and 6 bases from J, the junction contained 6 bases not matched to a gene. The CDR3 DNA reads TGTGCCAGCAGCTCGGACAGGGCCTATGAAAAACTGTTTTTT. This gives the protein CASSSDRAYEKLFF.

The CDR3 loop is CASSLSPNSLTGRFF. As DNA, the CDR3 is TGTGCCAGCAGTTTATCCCCCAACTCCTTGACAGGGCGGTTCTTT. This chain connects TRBV27 to TRBJ1-1; 7 nucleotides line up with TRBD1. The CDR3 extends over 15 amino acids. V was clipped by 0 bases and J by 14 bases; unmatched bases: 15. Germline V gene lookup returns CDR1 MNHEY and CDR2 SMNVEV (reference sequence).

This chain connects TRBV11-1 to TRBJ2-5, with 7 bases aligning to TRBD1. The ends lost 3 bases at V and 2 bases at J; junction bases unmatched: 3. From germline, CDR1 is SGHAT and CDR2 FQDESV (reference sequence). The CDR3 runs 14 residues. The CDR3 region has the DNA TGTGCCAGCAGCTTGCCACAGGGGCAAGAGACCCAGTACTTC. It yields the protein CASSLPQGQETQYF.

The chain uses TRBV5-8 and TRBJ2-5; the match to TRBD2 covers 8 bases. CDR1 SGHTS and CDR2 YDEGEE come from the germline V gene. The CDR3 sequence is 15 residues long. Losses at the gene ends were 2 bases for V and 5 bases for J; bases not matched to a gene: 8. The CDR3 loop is CASSFPAGEWETQYF. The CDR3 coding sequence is TGTGCCAGCAGCTTCCCAGCGGGGGAGTGGGAGACCCAGTACTTC.

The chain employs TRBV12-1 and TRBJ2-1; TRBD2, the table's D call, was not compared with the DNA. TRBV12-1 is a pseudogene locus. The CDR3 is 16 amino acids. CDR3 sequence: CASSFSSGGENNEQFF. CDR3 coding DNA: TGTGCCAGCAGCTTTTCTAGCGGGGGGGAAAACAATGAGCAGTTCTTC.

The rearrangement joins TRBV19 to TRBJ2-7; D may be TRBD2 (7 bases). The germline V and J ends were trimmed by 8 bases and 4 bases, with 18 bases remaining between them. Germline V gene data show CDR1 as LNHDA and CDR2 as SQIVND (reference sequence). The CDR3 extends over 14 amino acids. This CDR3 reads CASSIGGAPYEQYF. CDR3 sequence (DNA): TGTGCCAGTTCTATTGGGGGGGCGCCGTACGAGCAGTACTTC.

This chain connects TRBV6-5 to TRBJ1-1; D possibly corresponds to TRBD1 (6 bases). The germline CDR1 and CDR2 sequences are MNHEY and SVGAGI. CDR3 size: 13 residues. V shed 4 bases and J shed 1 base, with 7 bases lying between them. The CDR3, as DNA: TGTGCCAGCAGTTTGACAGGGAACACTGAAGCTTTCTTT. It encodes CASSLTGNTEAFF.

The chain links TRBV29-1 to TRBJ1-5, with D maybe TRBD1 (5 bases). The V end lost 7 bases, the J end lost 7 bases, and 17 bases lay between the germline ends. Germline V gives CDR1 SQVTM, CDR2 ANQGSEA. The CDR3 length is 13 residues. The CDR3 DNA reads TGCAGCGCCTCTTATCAGGGATGGCAGCCCCAGCATTTT. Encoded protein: CSASYQGWQPQHF.

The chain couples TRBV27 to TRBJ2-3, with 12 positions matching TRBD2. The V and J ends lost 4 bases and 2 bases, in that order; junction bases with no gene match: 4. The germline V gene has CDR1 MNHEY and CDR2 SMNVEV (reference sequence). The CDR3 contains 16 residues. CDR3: CASSSRTSGTTDTQYF. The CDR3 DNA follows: TGTGCCAGCAGTTCCCGGACTAGCGGGACCACAGATACGCAGTATTTT.

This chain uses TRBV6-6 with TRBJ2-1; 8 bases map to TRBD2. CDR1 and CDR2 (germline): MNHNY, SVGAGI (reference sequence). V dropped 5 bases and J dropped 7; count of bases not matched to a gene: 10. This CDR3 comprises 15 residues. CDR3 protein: CASSPIPGGANEQFF. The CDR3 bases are TGTGCCAGCAGTCCTATACCCGGGGGGGCGAATGAGCAGTTCTTC.

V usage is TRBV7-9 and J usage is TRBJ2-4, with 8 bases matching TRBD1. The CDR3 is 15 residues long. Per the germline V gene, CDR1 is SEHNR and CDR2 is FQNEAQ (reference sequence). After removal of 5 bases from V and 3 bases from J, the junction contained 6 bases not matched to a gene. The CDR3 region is CASSRPGQGKNIQYF. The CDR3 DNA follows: TGTGCCAGCAGCAGGCCCGGACAGGGCAAAAACATTCAGTACTTC.

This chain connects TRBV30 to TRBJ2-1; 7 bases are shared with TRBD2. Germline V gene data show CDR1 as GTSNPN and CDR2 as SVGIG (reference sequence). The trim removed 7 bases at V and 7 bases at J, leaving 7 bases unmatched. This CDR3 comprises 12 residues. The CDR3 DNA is TGTGCCTACCACCGGGGAGGGAATGAGCAGTTCTTC. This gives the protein CAYHRGGNEQFF. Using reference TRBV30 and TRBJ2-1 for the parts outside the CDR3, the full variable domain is SQTIHQWPATLVQPVGSPLSLECTVEGTSNPNLYWYRQAAGRGLQLLFYSVGIGQISSEVPQNLSASRPQDRQFILSSKKLLLSDSGFYLCAYHRGGNEQFFGPGTRLTVL.

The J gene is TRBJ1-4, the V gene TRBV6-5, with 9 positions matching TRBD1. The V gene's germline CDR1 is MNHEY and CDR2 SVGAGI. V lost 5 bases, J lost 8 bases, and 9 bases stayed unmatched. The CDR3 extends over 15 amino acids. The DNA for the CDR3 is TGTGCCAGCAGTATCTCCGGGACAGGGCGAGAAAAACTGTTTTTT. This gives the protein CASSISGTGREKLFF.

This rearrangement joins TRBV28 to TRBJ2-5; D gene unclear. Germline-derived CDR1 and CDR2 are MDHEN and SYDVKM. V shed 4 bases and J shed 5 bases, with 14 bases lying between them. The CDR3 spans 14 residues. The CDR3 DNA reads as TGTGCCAGCAGTTCCCCCCAGACTTCCGAGACCCAGTACTTC. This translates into CASSSPQTSETQYF. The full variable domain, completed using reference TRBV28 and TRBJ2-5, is DVKVTQSSRYLVKRTGEKVFLECVQDMDHENMFWYRQDPGLGLRLIYFSYDVKMKEKGDIPEGYSVSREKKERFSLILESASTNQTSMYLCASSSPQTSETQYFGPGTRLLVL.

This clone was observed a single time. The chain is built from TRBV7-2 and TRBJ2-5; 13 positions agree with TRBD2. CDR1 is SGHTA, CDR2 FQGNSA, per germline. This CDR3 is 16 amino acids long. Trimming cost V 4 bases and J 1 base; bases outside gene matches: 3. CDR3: CASSSRLAGGQETQYF. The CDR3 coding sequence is TGTGCCAGCAGCTCGAGACTAGCGGGGGGCCAAGAGACCCAGTACTTC.

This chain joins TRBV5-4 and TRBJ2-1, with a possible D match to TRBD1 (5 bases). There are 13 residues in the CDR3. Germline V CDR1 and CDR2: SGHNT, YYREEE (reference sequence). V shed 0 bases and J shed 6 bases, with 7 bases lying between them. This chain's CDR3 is CASSLEQGNEQFF. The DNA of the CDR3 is TGTGCCAGCAGCTTGGAGCAGGGCAATGAGCAGTTCTTC.